The 32 T cell receptor beta chains reported below all come from one sample, sequenced in a study of cytomegalovirus exposure and HLA in healthy donors (dated by TCRdb to the late 2010s). Libraries were made using the immunoSEQ multiplex PCR assay. For the multiplex PCR, a mixture combining 60 forward primers for TCR Vbeta segments and 13 reverse primers for TCR Jbeta segments was used. Not all clones reach the TCRdb copy of this immuneACCESS table, which keeps in-frame sequences only. Checked studies attribute under half of the gap to unresolved V genes and leave the rest unexplained. Here the sample has 200,000 to 250,000 clones; about 85% occur a single time. Over 1% of the sample lies in the top ten. Input material: PBMCs. The receptors shown here come from a human donor in good health.

This clone has only a few counts. J is TRBJ1-3 and V is TRBV5-6; 7 bases are a match to TRBD1. J gave up 0 bases and V 0 bases, and 3 bases lay outside the gene matches. This CDR3 has 16 amino acids. Germline CDR1 reads SGHDT; CDR2 reads YYEEEE. The DNA of the CDR3 is TGTGCCAGCAGCTTGGCCGGGACAGTCTCTGGAAACACCATATATTTT. Translating it yields CASSLAGTVSGNTIYF.

V and J are TRBV19 and TRBJ2-5, with 7 bases aligning to TRBD1. The tail of the sequence fits TRBJ2-7 better, so the J call may be wrong. The CDR3 sequence is 15 residues long. Germline CDR1 LNHDA, CDR2 SQIVND (reference sequence). The CDR3 nucleotides read TGTGCCAGTACTCGAGGACAGGACAATTCCTACGAGCAGTACTTC. Amino acid sequence: CASTRGQDNSYEQYF.

The chain combines TRBV28 with TRBJ2-5; 10 positions agree with TRBD2. The germline V gene has CDR1 MDHEN and CDR2 SYDVKM. The CDR3 length is 15 residues. The V gene end was trimmed by 8 bases and the J gene end by 5 bases; junction bases not matched to a gene: 11. DNA for the CDR3: TGTGCCAGCTCGACTTCCGGGACTAGCGAGGAGACCCAGTACTTC. Translation gives CASSTSGTSEETQYF.

This clone was picked up a small number of times. The rearrangement joins TRBV7-2 to TRBJ2-3; 12 nucleotides match TRBD2. V was pared by 5 bases and J by 5 bases, with 2 bases of the junction left unmatched. Per the germline V gene, CDR1 is SGHTA and CDR2 is FQGNSA. The CDR3 loop spans 14 amino acids. The CDR3 nucleotides read TGTGCCAGCAGCCGGGGACTAGCGGGAGATACGCAGTATTTT. It is translated as CASSRGLAGDTQYF.

The rearrangement uses TRBV5-1 and TRBJ1-4; D might be TRBD1 (6 bases). The germline V and J ends were trimmed by 0 bases and 8 bases, with 14 bases remaining between them. The CDR3 totals 15 residues. Germline V gives CDR1 SGHRS, CDR2 YFSETQ. The CDR3 region is CASSLEGRGGEKLFF. CDR3 DNA sequence: TGCGCCAGCAGCTTGGAGGGCAGGGGCGGCGAAAAACTGTTTTTT.

The CDR3 reads CASSPQGHSIYEQYF. DNA for the CDR3: TGTGCCAGCAGCCCACAGGGGCACAGTATCTACGAGCAGTACTTC. The chain links TRBV14 to TRBJ2-7; TRBD1 aligns across 7 bases. CDR3 length equals 15 residues. V shed 4 bases, J shed 3 bases, and the junction held 9 bases outside the gene matches. CDR1 and CDR2 from the germline V gene are SGHDN and FVKESK.

This clone was counted once. The chain carries TRBV2 and TRBJ2-7; 12 bases are a match to TRBD2. Germline trimming cut 6 bases from V and 0 bases from J; bases unmatched to any gene: 6. The CDR3 consists of 16 residues. The germline gives CDR1 SNHLY, CDR2 FYNNEI. CDR3 protein: CASSRLAGVVSYEQYF. For the CDR3, the DNA is TGTGCCAGCAGCCGACTAGCGGGAGTCGTCTCCTACGAGCAGTACTTC.

V usage is TRBV4-1 and J usage is TRBJ1-4, with 8 bases aligning to TRBD1. The trim removed 5 bases at V and 5 bases at J, leaving 7 bases unmatched. Germline values: CDR1 MGHRA, CDR2 YSYEKL. There are 15 residues in the CDR3. In DNA, the CDR3 is TGCGCCAGCAGCGCAGCCGGGACAGGCAATGAAAAACTGTTTTTT. This encodes CASSAAGTGNEKLFF.

The chain is built from TRBV25-1 and TRBJ1-2; TRBD1 matches 9 bases. V shed 2 bases and J 5 bases; nucleotides not matched to a gene: 9. Germline assignment: CDR1 MGHDK and CDR2 SYGVNS. CDR3 size: 16 residues. CDR3 region: CASSEPYRGLGYGYTF. CDR3 coding DNA: TGTGCCAGCAGTGAACCCTACAGGGGGCTAGGGTATGGCTACACCTTC.

The chain joins TRBV5-4 to TRBJ2-5; 9 nucleotides agree with TRBD1. Germline CDR1 SGHNT, CDR2 YYREEE (reference sequence). CDR3 length: 15 residues. V gave up 2 bases and J gave up 5 bases; unmatched junction bases: 7. The chain's CDR3 is CASSFTGQGMETQYF. The DNA for the CDR3 is TGTGCCAGCAGCTTCACGGGACAGGGAATGGAGACCCAGTACTTC. The complete variable domain, with remaining parts taken from reference TRBV5-4 and TRBJ2-5, reads ETGVTQSPTHLIKTRGQQVTLRCSSQSGHNTVSWYQQALGQGPQFIFQYYREEENGRGNFPPRFSGLQFPNYSSELNVNALELDDSALYLCASSFTGQGMETQYFGPGTRLLVL.

The chain uses TRBV5-1 and TRBJ2-5; D perhaps matches TRBD2 (6 bases). Germline V lookup: CDR1 SGHRS, CDR2 YFSETQ. This CDR3 is 16 amino acids long. The germline V and J ends were trimmed by 4 bases and 1 base, with 17 bases remaining between them. The CDR3 loop is CASSIEPVAVQETQYF. The CDR3 nucleotides are TGCGCCAGCAGCATAGAACCTGTAGCGGTCCAAGAGACCCAGTACTTC.

The chain combines TRBV9 with TRBJ2-3; TRBD1 agrees at 9 bases. The J segment lost 3 bases and the V segment lost 0 bases, leaving 5 bases of the junction unmatched. The CDR3 is 16 amino acids. Germline V lookup: CDR1 SGDLS, CDR2 YYNGEE. The CDR3 spells CASSVAGTGRTDTQYF. The DNA for the CDR3 is TGTGCCAGCAGCGTAGCAGGGACAGGGAGGACAGATACGCAGTATTTT.

This clone is a singleton in its sample. The chain links TRBV19 to TRBJ1-1; no clear D. The CDR3 length is 14 residues. The ends were cut back, 3 bases at V and 11 bases at J, with 19 bases in the middle. The germline V gene has CDR1 LNHDA and CDR2 SQIVND (reference sequence). In DNA, the CDR3 is TGTGCCAGTAGTATTGAGGGCCCATCGGATGAGGCTTTCTTT. It translates to CASSIEGPSDEAFF.

The V and J genes are TRBV4-3 and TRBJ2-7, with 8 bases identical to TRBD2. V dropped 1 base and J dropped 2; count of bases not matched to a gene: 7. The CDR3 sequence is 16 residues long. Germline CDR1 is LGHNA and CDR2 is YSLEER. The CDR3 DNA follows: TGCGCCAGCAGCCAAGGGAGGGCGGGAGGTCCCTACGAGCAGTACTTC. Amino acids: CASSQGRAGGPYEQYF.

In regard to this clone: At the DNA level, this CDR3 is encoded by other sequences in the same sample as well. The CDR3 DNA follows: TGCGCCAGCAGCCGCGGGATCCCGGATACGCAGTATTTT. This sequence encodes CASSRGIPDTQYF. The J gene is TRBJ2-3, the V gene TRBV4-1; TRBD2 might be the D (6 bases). Trimming shortened V by 4 bases and J by 6 bases, and 11 bases separated the two germline ends. CDR3 length: 13 residues. Germline assignment: CDR1 MGHRA and CDR2 YSYEKL.

This chain joins TRBV28 and TRBJ2-7; 7 bases are shared with TRBD2. This CDR3 has 14 amino acids. The V gene end was trimmed by 8 bases and the J gene end by 0 bases; junction bases not matched to a gene: 7. Germline V gene lookup returns CDR1 MDHEN and CDR2 SYDVKM. The CDR3 protein is CASSEWTSSYEQYF. In DNA form, the CDR3 reads TGTGCCAGCTCCGAGTGGACTAGCTCCTACGAGCAGTACTTC. The full variable domain, rest sourced from reference TRBV28 and TRBJ2-7, is DVKVTQSSRYLVKRTGEKVFLECVQDMDHENMFWYRQDPGLGLRLIYFSYDVKMKEKGDIPEGYSVSREKKERFSLILESASTNQTSMYLCASSEWTSSYEQYFGPGTRLTVT.

The V call is TRBV5-4, the J call TRBJ2-7; TRBD2 matches at 7 bases. After removal of 3 bases from V and 7 bases from J, the junction contained 4 bases not matched to a gene. Germline CDR1 reads SGHNT; CDR2 reads YYREEE (reference sequence). This CDR3 comprises 12 residues. In nucleotides, the CDR3 is TGTGCCAGCAGCTCCCTGGGGGGGGAGCAGTACTTC. Translating gives CASSSLGGEQYF.

J is TRBJ2-3 and V is TRBV27, with D maybe TRBD1 (7 bases). Trimming took 5 bases from V and 5 from J, leaving 23 bases between them. This CDR3 is built from 17 residues. CDR1 and CDR2 (germline): MNHEY, SMNVEV (reference sequence). This CDR3 is CASSRGGGTAQRDTQYF. CDR3 bases: TGTGCCAGCAGTCGAGGGGGCGGGACAGCCCAAAGAGATACGCAGTATTTT.

The table lists this clone with a few counts. The chain combines TRBV6-6 with TRBJ2-5, with 7 positions matching TRBD1. The J call may be faulty, since TRBJ2-7 better matches the DNA end. Germline V gene data show CDR1 as MNHNY and CDR2 as SVGAGI (reference sequence). The CDR3 length is 14 residues. CDR3 protein: CASSYSEQGYEQYF. The CDR3 coding sequence is TGTGCCAGCAGTTACTCAGAACAGGGGTACGAGCAGTACTTC.

V gene TRBV6-5 combines with J gene TRBJ1-2; tentative D call: TRBD1 (6 bases). Germline CDR1 and CDR2: MNHEY and SVGAGI. Trimming stripped 5 bases from V and 8 bases from J, with 18 bases between. CDR3 size: 14 residues. In nucleotides, the CDR3 is TGTGCCAGCAGTGCGAGGGGGAGTCGTCGGGGCTACACCTTC. It yields the protein CASSARGSRRGYTF.

The rearrangement uses TRBV6-1 and TRBJ2-7; D remains ambiguous. Germline V gene sequence: CDR1 MNHNS, CDR2 SASEGT. The CDR3 is made up of 13 amino acids. Trimming left V 5 bases short and J 3 bases short, with 11 bases between. CDR3 nucleotide sequence: TGTGCCAGCAGTAGGAACAGAAACTACGAGCAGTACTTC. Its protein is CASSRNRNYEQYF.

This clone was detected once. The chain uses TRBV7-3 and TRBJ1-2, with unresolved D. V lost 0 bases to trimming and J lost 4 bases, with 9 bases between them. This CDR3 is built from 14 residues. Looked up from germline, CDR1 is SGHTA and CDR2 is FQGTGA. CDR3 region: CASSLTEVSYGYTF. In nucleotides, the CDR3 is TGTGCCAGCAGCTTAACGGAGGTGAGCTATGGCTACACCTTC.

The chain joins TRBV29-1 to TRBJ2-7; 9 bases map to TRBD1. Trimming at V came to 3 bases and at J to 1 base, leaving 4 bases not matched to a gene. CDR1 SQVTM and CDR2 ANQGSEA come from the germline V gene. The CDR3 has 14 amino acids. CDR3 nucleotides: TGCAGCGTTGAGGGGACAGGGTTATCCTACGAGCAGTACTTC. Its translation is CSVEGTGLSYEQYF.

The chain joins TRBV14 to TRBJ1-1; D is undetermined. Germline assignment: CDR1 SGHDN and CDR2 FVKESK. This CDR3 is built from 15 residues. V lost 4 bases, J lost 4 bases, and 16 bases lay in between. CDR3 sequence reads: CASSPGSAGRTEAFF. The CDR3 DNA follows: TGTGCCAGCAGCCCAGGATCCGCGGGTCGCACTGAAGCTTTCTTT.

The chain uses TRBV6-6 and TRBJ2-5; TRBD2 matches 14 bases. Germline V gene sequence: CDR1 MNHNY, CDR2 SVGAGI (reference sequence). The CDR3 length is 14 residues. J gave up 11 bases and V 6 bases, and 8 bases lay outside the gene matches. The CDR3 sequence: CASRPGLAGGEQYF. DNA for the CDR3: TGTGCCAGCAGACCTGGACTAGCGGGAGGTGAGCAGTACTTC.

This sequence joins TRBV19 and TRBJ2-7; 7 nucleotides align to TRBD1. The CDR3 is 14 amino acids. The V gene end was trimmed by 4 bases and the J gene end by 0 bases; junction bases not matched to a gene: 3. Germline CDR1 LNHDA, CDR2 SQIVND (reference sequence). The CDR3 sequence is CASSTTGYSYEQYF. The DNA for the CDR3 is TGTGCCAGTAGTACGACAGGGTACTCCTACGAGCAGTACTTC.

The chain uses TRBV7-3 and TRBJ2-1; weak D call: TRBD1 (6 bases). V lost 4 bases and J lost 8, with 18 bases in between. Germline V gene sequence: CDR1 SGHTA, CDR2 FQGTGA. The CDR3 spans 15 residues. Here the CDR3 reads CASSSRGGTHDEQFF. In nucleotides, the CDR3 is TGTGCCAGCAGCTCGCGAGGGGGTACACACGATGAGCAGTTCTTC.

The rearrangement links TRBV7-9 to TRBJ2-2, with TRBD2 matching over 8 bases. Trimming took 4 bases from V and 6 from J; bases not matched to a gene: 4. The CDR3 extends over 14 amino acids. Germline lookup yields CDR1 SEHNR and CDR2 FQNEAQ (reference sequence). The CDR3 DNA reads as TGTGCCAGCAGCTCGGGACTAGTCGCCGGGGAGCTGTTTTTT. Its translation is CASSSGLVAGELFF.

The V gene is TRBV5-5, the J gene TRBJ1-3; 8 positions match TRBD1. CDR3 length equals 15 residues. The ends lost 3 bases at V and 4 bases at J; junction bases unmatched: 6. Germline CDR1 SGHKS, CDR2 YYEKEE (reference sequence). Here the CDR3 DNA reads TGTGCCAGCAGCTCCCAGGGGGCGCCCGGAAACACCATATATTTT. It translates to CASSSQGAPGNTIYF.

The rearrangement joins TRBV7-9 to TRBJ2-6; maybe TRBD1 (6 bases). The V end was cut by 5 bases, the J end by 0 bases, with 14 bases between. In germline, CDR1 is SEHNR, CDR2 FQNEAQ (reference sequence). The CDR3 is 17 residues long. CDR3 bases: TGTGCCAGCAGCCGCTTCCCAGGGGCCTCTGGGGCCAACGTCCTGACTTTC. Encoded protein: CASSRFPGASGANVLTF. Supplemented by reference TRBV7-9 and TRBJ2-6, the full variable domain reads DTGVSQNPRHKITKRGQNVTFRCDPISEHNRLYWYRQTLGQGPEFLTYFQNEAQLEKSRLLSDRFSAERPKGSFSTLEIQRTEQGDSAMYLCASSRFPGASGANVLTFGAGSRLTVL.

The chain combines TRBV28 with TRBJ2-7; a weak D match, TRBD1 (6 bases). Germline V gene data show CDR1 as MDHEN and CDR2 as SYDVKM. V was trimmed by 7 bases and J by 8 bases, leaving 12 bases between them. The CDR3 contains 11 residues. CDR3 in amino acids: CASTSRDKQYF. In DNA, the CDR3 is TGTGCCAGCACCTCGAGGGACAAGCAGTACTTC.

V and J are TRBV5-1 and TRBJ2-3; 9 bases align to TRBD2. The germline CDR1 and CDR2 sequences are SGHRS and YFSETQ. The CDR3 runs 16 residues. The V and J ends lost 6 bases and 4 bases, in that order; junction bases with no gene match: 12. The CDR3 coding sequence is TGCGCCAGCAAATCGGTTGGCGGGAGGGCCGCAGATACGCAGTATTTT. Translated, it gives CASKSVGGRAADTQYF. The variable domain in full, with the rest retrieved from reference TRBV5-1 and TRBJ2-3, is KAGVTQTPRYLIKTRGQQVTLSCSPISGHRSVSWYQQTPGQGLQFLFEYFSETQRNKGNFPGRFSGRQFSNSRSEMNVSTLELGDSALYLCASKSVGGRAADTQYFGPGTRLTVL.